A selection of T cell receptor beta chains follows, all from one sample in a study of CD8+CD57+ T cells in acquired aplastic anemia. Each CDR3 protein gets one entry after TCRdb re-called the reads with MiXCR. The sample lists approximately 300,000 distinct CDR3 sequences, around three fifths occurring once. Sample: sorted CD4+, CD8+, or CD8+CD57+ T cells (not recorded which) from PBMCs. Receptor source: a human donor with aplastic anemia. Both conserved end residues are part of each CDR3. A D gene is named only where the DNA matches it firmly. The size field is filled for only some rows; it gives once, few, many or a size class.

abundance	d_gene	v_gene	j_gene	CDR3aa	CDR3nt
many	TRBD1	TRBV2	TRBJ1-1	CASSKQGALNTEAFF	TGTGCCAGCAGTAAACAGGGGGCCCTGAACACTGAAGCTTTCTTT
-	TRBD2	TRBV15	TRBJ2-1	CATSREGSGSSYNEQFF	TGTGCCACCAGCAGAGAAGGTAGCGGGAGCTCCTACAATGAGCAGTTCTTC
-	-	TRBV2	TRBJ1-4	CASSEIVGANGKLFF	TGTGCCAGCAGTGAGATAGTCGGGGCTAATGGAAAACTGTTTTTT
-	TRBD2	TRBV20-1	TRBJ2-5	CSVVAGGPRTQYF	TGCAGTGTCGTAGCGGGGGGGCCTCGGACCCAGTACTTC
many	TRBD1	TRBV7-9	TRBJ1-6	CASSLRAAGGNSPLHF	TGTGCCAGCAGCTTAAGGGCGGCAGGGGGAAATTCACCCCTCCACTTT
-	TRBD1	TRBV4-2	TRBJ2-3	CASSQRTGRNEQYF	TGTGCCAGCAGCCAGCGGACAGGGCGCAATGAGCAGTATTTT
-	TRBD1	TRBV10-3	TRBJ2-7	CAYAGTGGEQYF	TGTGCCTACGCCGGGACAGGGGGCGAGCAGTACTTC
many	TRBD1	TRBV6-1	TRBJ1-5	CASSASLTGGTNQPQHF	TGTGCCAGCAGTGCTTCATTGACAGGGGGCACCAATCAGCCCCAGCATTTT
-	-	TRBV20-1	TRBJ2-2	CSARMRWYGELFF	TGCAGTGCTAGAATGAGGTGGTACGGGGAGCTGTTTTTT
few	-	TRBV7-9	TRBJ1-6	CASSRDTGRRSPLHF	TGTGCCAGCAGCCGGGATACAGGGAGACGCTCACCCCTCCACTTT
once	-	TRBV25-1	TRBJ1-6	CASIGGGRGSPLHF	TGTGCCAGCATAGGGGGGGGGCGCGGGTCACCCCTCCACTTT
many	TRBD2	TRBV18	TRBJ2-5	CASSPPASGSPLQETQYF	TGTGCCAGCTCACCACCGGCTAGCGGGAGCCCCCTTCAAGAGACCCAGTACTTC
few	TRBD2	TRBV7-2	TRBJ2-2	CASSFQGGTGELFF	TGTGCCAGCAGCTTTCAGGGAGGGACCGGGGAGCTGTTTTTT
few	TRBD1	TRBV20-1	TRBJ1-1	CSARVDRGNFNTEAFF	TGCAGTGCTAGAGTGGACAGGGGGAATTTTAACACTGAAGCTTTCTTT
-	TRBD2	TRBV5-1	TRBJ2-1	CASSLGAGGDNEQFF	TGCGCCAGCAGCTTAGGAGCGGGAGGCGACAATGAGCAGTTCTTC
-	-	TRBV10-3	TRBJ1-1	CAISESGSPRTEAFF	TGTGCCATCAGTGAGTCCGGCAGCCCCAGGACTGAAGCTTTCTTT
once	TRBD2	TRBV20-1	TRBJ2-1	CSAGREGNNEQFF	TGCAGTGCGGGGCGGGAGGGGAACAATGAGCAGTTCTTC
few	-	TRBV3-1	TRBJ1-3	CASSQGAFSSGNTIYF	TGTGCCAGCAGCCAAGGGGCCTTTAGCTCTGGAAACACCATATATTTT
many	-	TRBV2	TRBJ1-6	CASRAQQGWNSPLHF	TGTGCCAGCAGAGCACAACAGGGATGGAATTCACCCCTCCACTTT
-	-	TRBV29-1	TRBJ2-6	CSVADSSGANVLTF	TGCAGCGTGGCCGACAGCTCTGGGGCCAACGTCCTGACTTTC
few	-	TRBV19	TRBJ1-5	CASSPRREKWDQPQHF	TGTGCCAGTAGTCCTAGACGGGAAAAATGGGATCAGCCCCAGCATTTT
-	-	TRBV5-1	TRBJ1-1	CASSFISPGKKLWRAFF	TGCGCCAGCAGCTTCATATCTCCCGGGAAAAAGCTGTGGAGGGCTTTCTTT
-	-	TRBV15	TRBJ2-1	CATSSPSLMRGTHHEQFF	TGTGCCACCAGCAGTCCTTCACTAATGAGGGGGACGCACCATGAGCAGTTCTTC
many	TRBD1	TRBV7-9	TRBJ1-1	CASSLKQGDTEAFF	TGTGCCAGCAGCTTGAAACAGGGGGACACTGAAGCTTTCTTT
many	TRBD2	TRBV5-1	TRBJ2-5	CASSSSGAETQYF	TGCGCCAGCAGCTCCAGCGGGGCGGAGACCCAGTACTTC
-	-	TRBV7-9	TRBJ2-3	CASSLPGGNEQYF	TGTGCCAGCAGCTTACCTGGAGGTAATGAGCAGTATTTT
-	TRBD2	TRBV29-1	TRBJ2-1	CSVDHPGTREREQFF	TGCAGCGTTGATCACCCCGGGACTAGGGAGAGGGAGCAGTTCTTC
-	TRBD1	TRBV15	TRBJ2-5	CATSSPTSDRGLETQYF	TGTGCCACCAGCAGCCCCACCTCGGACAGGGGCCTGGAGACCCAGTACTTC
-	-	TRBV15	TRBJ1-5	CATSRDVVGNQPQHF	TGTGCCACCAGCAGAGATGTTGTGGGCAATCAGCCCCAGCATTTT
many	-	TRBV7-3	TRBJ2-5	CANSRDRQETQYF	TGTGCCAACAGCCGAGACAGGCAAGAGACCCAGTACTTC
many	-	TRBV19	TRBJ2-2	CASSIKERYTGELFF	TGTGCCAGTAGTATAAAGGAGCGTTACACCGGGGAGCTGTTTTTT
-	TRBD2	TRBV12-3/TRBV12-4	TRBJ2-7	CASSPAGAWHEQYF	TGTGCCAGCAGCCCAGCGGGAGCATGGCACGAGCAGTACTTC
many	-	TRBV2	TRBJ2-4	CASKPLAKNIQYF	TGTGCCAGCAAACCACTAGCCAAAAACATTCAGTACTTC
-	-	TRBV7-7	TRBJ2-1	CASRTGSNEQFF	TGTGCCAGCAGGACGGGGAGCAATGAGCAGTTCTTC
-	-	TRBV19	TRBJ1-5	CASTEGGYDQPQHF	TGTGCCAGTACCGAGGGGGGTTACGATCAGCCCCAGCATTTT
-	-	TRBV24-1	TRBJ1-1	CATSDQQAFF	TGTGCCACCAGTGACCAGCAAGCTTTCTTT
few	-	TRBV6-1	TRBJ1-4	CASSVTRRATNEKLFF	TGTGCCAGCAGTGTAACACGACGGGCAACTAATGAAAAACTGTTTTTT
-	-	TRBV7-9	TRBJ2-7	CASSLDISREQYF	TGTGCCAGCAGCTTGGACATCTCGAGGGAGCAGTACTTC
-	TRBD2	TRBV20-1	TRBJ2-3	CSASLADILVTDTQYF	TGCAGTGCTAGTCTAGCGGATATCTTAGTGACAGATACGCAGTATTTT
many	-	TRBV9	TRBJ2-5	CASSGIPDQETQYF	TGTGCCAGCAGCGGAATTCCGGACCAAGAGACCCAGTACTTC
many	TRBD1	TRBV3-1	TRBJ1-6	CASSQGQGALLGSPLHF	TGTGCCAGCAGCCAGGGGCAGGGGGCCCTCCTTGGGTCACCCCTCCACTTT
-	-	TRBV7-6	TRBJ1-6	CASSLGYGSPLHF	TGTGCCAGCAGCTTAGGTTACGGGTCACCCCTCCACTTT
-	TRBD2	TRBV3-1	TRBJ2-1	CASSQILAAVNEQFF	TGTGCCAGCAGCCAGATTCTAGCGGCCGTTAATGAGCAGTTCTTC
once	-	TRBV20-1	TRBJ2-7	CSATGTTSYEQYF	TGCAGTGCCACCGGGACCACCTCCTACGAGCAGTACTTC
-	TRBD2	TRBV10-3	TRBJ2-2	CAISFGGGIGELFF	TGTGCCATCAGTTTCGGGGGGGGCATCGGGGAGCTGTTTTTT
few	TRBD2	TRBV2	TRBJ2-7	CASSEGYGGVYEQYF	TGTGCCAGCAGTGAGGGATATGGGGGGGTCTACGAGCAGTACTTC
-	TRBD2	TRBV10-3	TRBJ2-5	CAAAGGGAEETQYF	TGTGCCGCAGCCGGCGGGGGGGCCGAAGAGACCCAGTACTTC
many	-	TRBV29-1	TRBJ1-5	CSVGGRDNQPQHF	TGCAGCGTTGGCGGCAGGGACAATCAGCCCCAGCATTTT
-	TRBD1	TRBV12-3/TRBV12-4	TRBJ2-5	CASSPRLTDRGQYQETQYF	TGTGCCAGCAGCCCGCGCTTAACTGACAGGGGACAGTACCAAGAGACCCAGTACTTC
-	TRBD2	TRBV10-3	TRBJ2-5	CAISRGLAAGETQYF	TGTGCCATCAGCCGGGGACTAGCGGCGGGAGAGACCCAGTACTTC
-	-	TRBV12-3/TRBV12-4	TRBJ2-7	CASSVHLFYEQYF	TGTGCCAGCAGTGTCCACCTCTTCTACGAGCAGTACTTC
-	TRBD1	TRBV19	TRBJ2-1	CASSAPGQGAGGQFF	TGTGCCAGTAGTGCTCCGGGACAGGGGGCTGGTGGGCAGTTCTTC
once	-	TRBV9	TRBJ2-7	CASSNSLQGSVTYEQYF	TGTGCCAGCAGCAACTCATTACAGGGATCCGTTACCTACGAGCAGTACTTC